The 12 T cell receptor beta chains presented below share a single source sample, sequenced in a study of T cell responses to AZD1222 COVID-19 vaccine. Sequencing was performed with immunoSEQ multiplex PCR; in TCRdb, only in-frame clones are kept and a portion is missing. Found here are 100,000 to 150,000 clones, roughly 90% of them singletons; the top ten hold over 7.5%. The sample consisted of peripheral blood, taken 28 days after the second AZD1222 dose. Receptors were obtained from an adult who received the AZD1222 COVID-19 vaccine.

This clone showed up just once. This chain joins TRBV18 and TRBJ2-2; the match to TRBD1 covers 9 bases. Trimming took 3 bases from V and 5 from J; bases not matched to a gene: 4. CDR1 is KGHSH, CDR2 LQKENI, per germline. The CDR3 has 15 residues. The CDR3 loop is CASSPTTGGTGELFF. In nucleotides, the CDR3 is TGTGCCAGCTCACCGACGACAGGGGGAACCGGGGAGCTGTTTTTT.

The chain couples TRBV4-1 to TRBJ1-2; D is unresolved. V was pared by 0 bases and J by 6 bases, with 14 bases between. Germline V gene lookup returns CDR1 MGHRA and CDR2 YSYEKL. The CDR3 contains 15 residues. Here the CDR3 DNA reads TGCGCCAGCAGCCAAGAGGGCTGGACCCAAAATGGCTACACCTTC. This gives the protein CASSQEGWTQNGYTF.

The chain recombines TRBV27 with TRBJ2-7; D is uncertain. Deletions cut 6 bases from V and 9 bases from J, with 21 bases between. The germline V gene has CDR1 MNHEY and CDR2 SMNVEV (reference sequence). The CDR3 is made up of 14 amino acids. CDR3 DNA sequence: TGTGCCAGCAGCCCCTCAAAGGGCACCCTGACGCAGTACTTC. Protein sequence: CASSPSKGTLTQYF.

The chain has TRBV7-9 and TRBJ1-6; 7 bases map to TRBD1. J gave up 3 bases and V 0 bases, and 8 bases lay outside the gene matches. Germline V gene lookup returns CDR1 SEHNR and CDR2 FQNEAQ (reference sequence). The CDR3 has 18 amino acids. Here the CDR3 reads CASSLAPDRSGYNSPLHF. As DNA, the CDR3 is TGTGCCAGCAGCTTAGCCCCGGACAGGTCTGGCTATAATTCACCCCTCCACTTT. Full variable domain (rest looked up from reference TRBV7-9 and TRBJ1-6): DTGVSQNPRHKITKRGQNVTFRCDPISEHNRLYWYRQTLGQGPEFLTYFQNEAQLEKSRLLSDRFSAERPKGSFSTLEIQRTEQGDSAMYLCASSLAPDRSGYNSPLHFGNGTRLTVT.

CDR3 DNA sequence: TGTGCCAGCATCCGGACAGGGGGCGCTTATGGCTACACCTTC. As protein: CASIRTGGAYGYTF. The chain links TRBV2 to TRBJ1-2; TRBD1 matches 11 bases. V lost 7 bases, J lost 5 bases, and 6 bases stayed unmatched. Germline CDR1 is SNHLY and CDR2 is FYNNEI. The length of the CDR3 is 14 residues.

This clone has only a few counts. This chain's CDR3 is CASSEGGDTGELFF. CDR3 sequence (DNA): TGTGCCAGCAGTGAGGGGGGCGACACCGGGGAGCTGTTTTTT. The chain carries TRBV6-4 and TRBJ2-2; either TRBD1 or TRBD2 may supply D (6 bases each). The germline V gene has CDR1 MRHNA and CDR2 SNTAGT. This CDR3 contains 14 residues. The germline V and J ends were trimmed by 3 bases and 3 bases, with 8 bases remaining between them.

The CDR3, as DNA: TGTGCCAGCTCCCCAGCCCCTGCCGGTTCAGGGGCGATATATGGCTACACCTTC. Translation: CASSPAPAGSGAIYGYTF. The chain links TRBV18 to TRBJ1-2; tentatively, D is TRBD1 (6 bases). The CDR3 has 18 residues. Trimming took 6 bases from V and 5 from J, leaving 28 bases between them. The germline CDR1 and CDR2 sequences are KGHSH and LQKENI. The full variable domain, in which reference TRBV18 and TRBJ1-2 provide the parts outside the CDR3, is NAGVMQNPRHLVRRRGQEARLRCSPMKGHSHVYWYRQLPEEGLKFMVYLQKENIIDESGMPKERFSAEFPKEGPSILRIQQVVRGDSAAYFCASSPAPAGSGAIYGYTFGSGTRLTVV.

V is TRBV2 and J is TRBJ1-5, with D tentatively TRBD1 (5 bases). V lost 1 base and J 7 bases, leaving 11 bases between the germline ends. The CDR3 is made up of 14 amino acids. Germline V gene sequence: CDR1 SNHLY, CDR2 FYNNEI. The CDR3 protein is CASSEVTGGQPQHF. CDR3 nucleotides: TGTGCCAGCAGTGAAGTAACAGGAGGGCAGCCCCAGCATTTT.

This clone was seen a single time. The gene calls are TRBV19 and TRBJ1-3; D is perhaps TRBD1 (5 bases). CDR3 size: 13 residues. Per germline, CDR1 LNHDA and CDR2 SQIVND (reference sequence). This CDR3 reads CGSGYYSGNTIYF. The CDR3 DNA reads TGTGGGTCAGGGTACTACTCTGGAAACACCATATATTTT.

The chain uses TRBV5-1 and TRBJ1-3, with D perhaps matching TRBD1 (5 bases). Trimming removed 1 base from V and 2 bases from J, with 10 bases in between. Germline V gives CDR1 SGHRS, CDR2 YFSETQ. This CDR3 is built from 15 residues. The CDR3 is CASSLQGSAGNTIYF. The CDR3 region has the DNA TGCGCCAGCAGCTTGCAGGGAAGTGCTGGAAACACCATATATTTT. The full variable domain, its missing parts supplied by reference TRBV5-1 and TRBJ1-3, is KAGVTQTPRYLIKTRGQQVTLSCSPISGHRSVSWYQQTPGQGLQFLFEYFSETQRNKGNFPGRFSGRQFSNSRSEMNVSTLELGDSALYLCASSLQGSAGNTIYFGEGSWLTVV.

This clone occurred a few times. This chain links TRBV7-6 with TRBJ2-2, with 9 nucleotides matching TRBD2. This CDR3 contains 17 residues. Germline V gene lookup returns CDR1 SGHVS and CDR2 FNYEAQ. With V trimmed by 2 bases and J by 3 bases, 7 bases remained unmatched. For the CDR3, the DNA is TGTGCCAGCAGCTTATACGCTAGCGGGACCCACACCGGGGAGCTGTTTTTT. It is translated as CASSLYASGTHTGELFF. Complete variable domain (other parts from reference TRBV7-6 and TRBJ2-2): GAGVSQSPRYKVTKRGQDVALRCDPISGHVSLYWYRQALGQGPEFLTYFNYEAQQDKSGLPNDRFSAERPEGSISTLTIQRTEQRDSAMYRCASSLYASGTHTGELFFGEGSRLTVL.

This chain joins TRBV11-2 and TRBJ1-1, with D uncertain. Trimming removed 3 bases at V and 1 base at J, with 9 bases between. From germline, CDR1 is SGHAT and CDR2 FQNNGV. This CDR3 region has 14 residues. The CDR3 DNA is TGTGCCAGCAGCTTTTCGGGTACGAACACTGAAGCTTTCTTT. Its protein product is CASSFSGTNTEAFF.